This T cell receptor beta chain derives from a study of T cells in Graves' hyperthyroidism and ophthalmopathy. V gave up 4 bases and J gave up 3 bases, with 10 bases separating them. CDR3 length: 14 residues. CDR1 and CDR2 from the germline V gene are LGHDT and YNNKEL (reference sequence). RNA transcripts gave rise to amplified TCR beta CDR3 regions. The TCR CDR3 was amplified in a first-round RT-PCR using the HTBI primer set. TCRdb passed the multiplex PCR reads through MiXCR, listing each CDR3 protein once. The sample lists about 770,000 distinct CDR3 sequences; approximately 18% were seen once. The sample holds many counts of this clonotype.

This TCR came from a woman aged 50 to 65 with Graves' hyperthyroidism that later progressed to Graves' ophthalmopathy. What was sequenced was blood. The chain combines TRBV3-1 with TRBJ2-1; a weak D match, TRBD2 (5 bases). The CDR3 DNA reads TGTGCCAGCAGCCGACTAAGTTTCTACAATGAGCAGTTCTTC. Its translation is CASSRLSFYNEQFF.